The rows below give T cell receptor beta chains drawn from one sample of a study of T-cell reconstitution after alpha-beta-depleted transplantation in children. TCRdb used MiXCR to reprocess the PCR reads, holding one entry per CDR3 protein. The sample holds about 580,000 distinct CDR3 sequences; 23% are singletons and the top ten take 13% to 15%. The input for sequencing was PBMCs, mostly from graft donor cells, taken 360 days after TCRalphabeta/CD19-depleted stem cell transplant. These receptors were taken from a boy under two years old who had a stem cell transplant for acute myeloid leukemia, so the T cells may come from the graft donor. The CDR3 runs from the conserved cysteine through the conserved F or W. A D gene is named only where the DNA matches it firmly. For some rows the clone size is stated as once, few or many, or as a class when expanded; others skip it.

D	length	J	V	size	DNA	CDR3
TRBD1	16	TRBJ2-5	TRBV12-3/TRBV12-4	few	TGTGCCAGCAGTTTAGCGGGGACAGGGGCCCGGGGGACCCAGTACTTC	CASSLAGTGARGTQYF
NA	12	TRBJ2-5	TRBV20-1	many	TGCAGTACCGCTCGAGGCGTCGAGACCCAGTACTTC	CSTARGVETQYF
NA	15	TRBJ1-6	TRBV28	once	TGTGCCAGCAGCCCTGATCCATCCTATAATTCACCCCTCCACTTT	CASSPDPSYNSPLHF
NA	14	TRBJ2-7	TRBV7-9	few	TGTGCCAGCAGCTTCAAGGGCACATCCTACGAGCAGTACTTC	CASSFKGTSYEQYF
TRBD2	14	TRBJ2-5	TRBV11-2	many	TGTGCCAGCAGCTTAAGTCTAGCGGGTGAGACCCAGTACTTC	CASSLSLAGETQYF
NA	14	TRBJ2-5	TRBV10-3	NA	TGTGCCATCAGTGAGTCGGGCCAGGAGGAGACCCAGTACTTC	CAISESGQEETQYF
NA	12	TRBJ2-2	TRBV29-1	NA	TGCAGCGGCCGGAGAGGGCCCGGGGAGCTGTTTTTT	CSGRRGPGELFF
NA	15	TRBJ2-5	TRBV4-3	NA	TGCGCCAGCAGCCAAGATCGACAGTCGAGGGAGACCCAGTACTTC	CASSQDRQSRETQYF
TRBD1	17	TRBJ1-5	TRBV5-1	NA	TGCGCCAGCAGCTTGTCGGGACAGGGCGCGGGCAATCAGCCCCAGCATTTT	CASSLSGQGAGNQPQHF
NA	16	TRBJ2-6	TRBV28	many	TGTGCCAGCAGTTTTCTGCTAGGGCCTGGGGCCAACGTCCTGACTTTC	CASSFLLGPGANVLTF
NA	15	TRBJ2-5	TRBV7-9	many	TGTGCCAGCAGCCTCAGCGGAGACAGCGAGGAGACCCAGTACTTC	CASSLSGDSEETQYF
TRBD1	14	TRBJ2-3	TRBV20-1	few	TGCAGTGCTGAACGGGACAGACCCACAGATACGCAGTATTTT	CSAERDRPTDTQYF
NA	13	TRBJ2-2	TRBV12-3/TRBV12-4	few	TGTGCCAGCAGCCCTAGAGCCCGCGGGGAGCTGTTTTTT	CASSPRARGELFF
NA	13	TRBJ2-4	TRBV6-5	NA	TGTGCCAGCAGTTACGACACTTCTAACATTCAGTACTTC	CASSYDTSNIQYF
NA	14	TRBJ1-5	TRBV15	NA	TGTGCCACCAGCGGGAAAGGGGCCAATCAGCCCCAGCATTTT	CATSGKGANQPQHF
NA	17	TRBJ2-6	TRBV6-1	NA	TGTGCCAGCAGTGAAGCGACGGCCCGCTCTGGGGCCAACGTCCTGACTTTC	CASSEATARSGANVLTF
NA	16	TRBJ2-5	TRBV5-1	NA	TGCGCCAGCAGCATTGGGCAGGTACACCTTGGAGAGACCCAGTACTTC	CASSIGQVHLGETQYF
NA	14	TRBJ1-2	TRBV20-1	NA	TGCAGTGCGCGGTGGGGGGGGCGCCCCTATGGCTACACCTTC	CSARWGGRPYGYTF
NA	13	TRBJ2-3	TRBV20-1	few	TGCAGTGCTAGAATGGGGGGGCACGATACGCAGTATTTT	CSARMGGHDTQYF
TRBD2	15	TRBJ2-3	TRBV20-1	many	TGCAGTGCCGCCGGGACTAGCGGTTACACAGATACGCAGTATTTT	CSAAGTSGYTDTQYF
TRBD2	16	TRBJ2-1	TRBV7-2	NA	TGTGCCAGCAGCCACCGGCGGGGGGCCTCCTACAATGAGCAGTTCTTC	CASSHRRGASYNEQFF
NA	16	TRBJ2-7	TRBV13	few	TGTGCCAGCAGCTCGCGATCCGGGACACTCTCCTACGAGCAGTACTTC	CASSSRSGTLSYEQYF
NA	13	TRBJ2-5	TRBV3-1	once	TGTGCCAGCAGCAGTGGGGGGCTGGAGACCCAGTACTTC	CASSSGGLETQYF
NA	13	TRBJ2-2	TRBV6-1	few	TGTGCCAGCTGGGCGACGAACACCGGGGAGCTGTTTTTT	CASWATNTGELFF
NA	17	TRBJ2-2	TRBV6-2/TRBV6-3	once	TGTGCCAGCAGTTACTCGATAGGGGGTCTTGACACCGGGGAGCTGTTTTTT	CASSYSIGGLDTGELFF